The clone carrying this T cell receptor beta chain was found many times. Its specificity is unknown. This entry belongs to a study of neurological immune-mediated disorders. Study findings and constraints: HTLV-1-associated myelopathy ranked highest for TCR clonal expansion and multiple sclerosis lowest, beneath healthy controls.

The ends lost 6 bases at V and 3 bases at J; junction bases unmatched: 1. There are 13 residues in the CDR3. The germline CDR1 and CDR2 sequences are MNHNS and SASEGT. By 5'RACE with 10-nucleotide random UMIs, the cDNA was made. Over 160 million TCR-beta sequences from 15-18 subjects were obtained in each sequencing run. Using its own MiXCR run on the 5' RACE reads, TCRdb lists one record per CDR3 protein. The sample has 40,000 to 50,000 distinct CDR3 sequences, roughly 2% seen once. This clonotype originated in a woman between 40 and 55 years old with multiple sclerosis. The sequenced material came from PBMCs. The chain recombines TRBV6-1 with TRBJ2-5, with TRBD2 identical over 10 bases. The CDR3 sequence: CASRSGGEETQYF. The CDR3, as DNA: TGTGCCAGCAGAAGCGGGGGGGAAGAGACCCAGTACTTC.